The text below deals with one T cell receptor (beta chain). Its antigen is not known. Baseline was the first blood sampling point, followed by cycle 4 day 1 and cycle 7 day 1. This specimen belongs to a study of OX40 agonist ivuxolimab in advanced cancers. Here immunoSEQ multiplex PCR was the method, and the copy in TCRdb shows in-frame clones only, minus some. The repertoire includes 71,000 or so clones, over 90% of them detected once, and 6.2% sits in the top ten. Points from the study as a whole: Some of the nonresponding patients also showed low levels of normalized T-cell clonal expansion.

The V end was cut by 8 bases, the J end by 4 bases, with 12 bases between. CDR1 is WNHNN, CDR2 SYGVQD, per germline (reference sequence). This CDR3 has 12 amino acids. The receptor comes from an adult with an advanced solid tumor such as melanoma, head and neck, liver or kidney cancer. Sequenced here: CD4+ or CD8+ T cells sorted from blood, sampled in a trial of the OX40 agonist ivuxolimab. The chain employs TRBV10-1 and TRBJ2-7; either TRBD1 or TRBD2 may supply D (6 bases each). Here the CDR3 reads CASSEGGYEQYF. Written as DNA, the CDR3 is TGCGCCAGCTCCGAGGGGGGTTACGAGCAGTACTTC.